A single sample gave rise to the 12 T cell receptor beta chains below, sequenced in a study of T cells expressing NK-cell markers. No DNA is given; TCRdb re-called the 5' RACE reads and lists each CDR3 protein once. The sample is made up of some 460,000 distinct CDR3 sequences, and the top ten hold roughly 1.4% of it. Sequencing input: blood T cells: a sorted CD56 or NKG2C T cell subset, CD4+ or CD8+ T cells, or bulk PBMC T cells (not recorded which). These receptors were collected from a woman between 45 and 65 years old in good health.

This chain's CDR3 is CASSVSRSQETQYF. The chain has TRBV7-9 and TRBJ2-5. The CDR3 spans 14 residues. Germline loops: CDR1 SEHNR, CDR2 FQNEAQ (reference sequence).

The chain uses TRBV29-1 and TRBJ1-3; TCRdb outputs TRBD1, but without DNA this stays unchecked. The germline CDR1 and CDR2 sequences are SQVTM and ANQGSEA. The CDR3 is made up of 16 amino acids. CDR3 sequence: CSAGTGGLGIGNTIYF.

The V gene is TRBV25-1, the J gene TRBJ2-1; checking the TCRdb D call of TRBD1 is not possible without DNA. CDR1 is MGHDK, CDR2 SYGVNS, per germline. This CDR3 spans 14 amino acids. The CDR3 sequence: CASSDRQGYNEQFF. The full variable domain, in which reference TRBV25-1 and TRBJ2-1 provide the parts outside the CDR3, is EADIYQTPRYLVIGTGKKITLECSQTMGHDKMYWYQQDPGMELHLIHYSYGVNSTEKGDLSSESTVSRIRTEHFPLTLESARPSHTSQYLCASSDRQGYNEQFFGPGTRLTVL.

The chain is built from TRBV7-8 and TRBJ1-5; the D call of TRBD1 rests on TCRdb alone, since no DNA is present to check it. The germline gives CDR1 SGHVS, CDR2 FQNEAQ. CDR3 length: 15 amino acids. CDR3 in amino acids: CASSLVTGTGQPQHF.

The rearrangement joins TRBV20-1 to TRBJ1-1; with no DNA, the TCRdb D assignment of TRBD1 cannot be verified. The CDR3 extends over 16 amino acids. Germline CDR1 DFQATT, CDR2 SNEGSKA (reference sequence). Here the CDR3 reads CSASGGQGNWNTEAFF.

The chain joins TRBV20-1 to TRBJ2-1; the TCRdb D gene call, TRBD2, has no DNA to confirm it. This CDR3 is 15 amino acids long. Per germline, CDR1 DFQATT and CDR2 SNEGSKA (reference sequence). CDR3: CSARKGQIFYNEQFF.

The chain carries TRBV12-3 or TRBV12-4 and TRBJ2-7; TCRdb calls TRBD2, which cannot be checked without DNA. There are 16 residues in the CDR3. CDR3 in amino acids: CASSLGGAGLAYEQYF.

The chain is built from TRBV20-1 and TRBJ1-2. Germline V gene data show CDR1 as DFQATT and CDR2 as SNEGSKA (reference sequence). The CDR3 is 11 residues long. The chain's CDR3 is CSGTSNYGYTF.

The CDR3 here is CASSQGGTTDTQYF. V usage is TRBV4-2 and J usage is TRBJ2-3. CDR3 length equals 14 residues. Germline V CDR1 and CDR2: LGHNA, YNFKEQ.

The rearrangement joins TRBV6-5 to TRBJ1-2. The CDR3 loop spans 15 amino acids. Germline loops: CDR1 MNHEY, CDR2 SVGAGI. CDR3 amino acids: CASARARELSRGYTF.

V is TRBV5-1 and J is TRBJ1-1; lacking DNA, the TRBD1 call made by TCRdb goes unchecked. The CDR3 spans 16 residues. Germline CDR1 and CDR2: SGHRS and YFSETQ. The CDR3 is CASSLGLGQGITEAFF.

The chain recombines TRBV18 with TRBJ2-1; TCRdb indicates TRBD2, and absent DNA this call remains unverified. The CDR3 is 15 residues long. Germline values: CDR1 KGHSH, CDR2 LQKENI. The CDR3 spells CASSPLPRLNNEQFF.